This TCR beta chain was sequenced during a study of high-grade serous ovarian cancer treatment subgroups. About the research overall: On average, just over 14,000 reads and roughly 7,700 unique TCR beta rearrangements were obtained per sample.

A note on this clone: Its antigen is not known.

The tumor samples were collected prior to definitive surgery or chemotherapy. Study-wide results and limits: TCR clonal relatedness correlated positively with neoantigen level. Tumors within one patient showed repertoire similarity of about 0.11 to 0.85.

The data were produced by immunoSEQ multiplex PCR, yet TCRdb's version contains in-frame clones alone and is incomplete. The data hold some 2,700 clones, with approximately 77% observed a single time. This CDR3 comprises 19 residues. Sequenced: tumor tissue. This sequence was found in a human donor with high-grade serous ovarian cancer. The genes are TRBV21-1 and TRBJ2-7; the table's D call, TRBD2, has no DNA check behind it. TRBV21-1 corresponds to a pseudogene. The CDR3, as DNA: TGTGCCAGCAGCAAAGTCCTCTTTACCCGCGGGAGAAGGGGATACGAGCAGTACTTC. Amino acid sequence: CASSKVLFTRGRRGYEQYF.